The 32 T cell receptor beta chains below come from one sample, sequenced in a study of early T cells in non-severe SARS-CoV-2 infection. TCRdb reprocessed the 5' RACE reads with MiXCR, giving one entry per CDR3 protein. The sample includes tens of thousands of distinct CDR3 sequences, roughly a tenth seen only once; the top ten take roughly 6%. Sequencing input: whole blood. The receptor source for this set is an adult who was a healthcare worker with PCR-confirmed SARS-CoV-2 infection or an uninfected control (not recorded which).

This clonotype appeared a few times. V usage is TRBV6-6 and J usage is TRBJ1-2, with 9 bases fitting TRBD1. This CDR3 has 15 residues. Losses at the gene ends were 0 bases for V and 8 bases for J; bases not matched to a gene: 7. The germline V gene encodes CDR1 MNHNY and CDR2 SVGAGI (reference sequence). CDR3 DNA: TGTGCCAGCAGTTACTCCCTGGGACAGGGAGGAGGCTACACCTTC. Its translation: CASSYSLGQGGGYTF.

This clonotype was observed a few times. V and J are TRBV19 and TRBJ2-3; weak D call: TRBD2 (6 bases). Germline values: CDR1 LNHDA, CDR2 SQIVND (reference sequence). This CDR3 is built from 15 residues. The V end lost 3 bases, the J end lost 0 bases, and 10 bases lay between the germline ends. The CDR3 spells CASSIGTLSTDTQYF. For the CDR3, the DNA is TGTGCCAGTAGTATCGGGACTCTAAGCACAGATACGCAGTATTTT.

V and J are TRBV29-1 and TRBJ1-3; 8 nucleotides line up with TRBD1. Germline-derived CDR1 and CDR2 are SQVTM and ANQGSEA. This CDR3 is 16 amino acids long. With V trimmed by 0 bases and J by 0 bases, 4 bases remained unmatched. CDR3 nucleotides: TGCAGCGTTGAAGATCGGGACAGGCTCTCTGGAAACACCATATATTTT. Protein product: CSVEDRDRLSGNTIYF.

V and J are TRBV19 and TRBJ2-1; 7 positions agree with TRBD1. Germline V CDR1 and CDR2: LNHDA, SQIVND (reference sequence). Trimming took 3 bases from V and 2 from J; bases not matched to a gene: 1. The CDR3 length is 14 residues. The CDR3 region has the DNA TGTGCCAGTAGTATCCAGGGGGCCTACAATGAGCAGTTCTTC. Amino acids: CASSIQGAYNEQFF. The full variable domain, completed using reference TRBV19 and TRBJ2-1, is DGGITQSPKYLFRKEGQNVTLSCEQNLNHDAMYWYRQDPGQGLRLIYYSQIVNDFQKGDIAEGYSVSREKKESFPLTVTSAQKNPTAFYLCASSIQGAYNEQFFGPGTRLTVL.

J is TRBJ1-5 and V is TRBV12-3 or TRBV12-4; D remains ambiguous. V lost 3 bases, J lost 0 bases, and 9 bases lay in between. The CDR3 length is 15 residues. The CDR3, as DNA: TGTGCCAGCAGTTTGGATCCTTATAGCAATCAGCCCCAGCATTTT. Residues: CASSLDPYSNQPQHF.

This clonotype was seen many times. J is TRBJ1-1 and V is TRBV7-9; D remains unclear. The V and J ends lost 10 bases and 7 bases respectively, with 22 bases between them. Germline V CDR1 and CDR2: SEHNR, FQNEAQ (reference sequence). This CDR3 is 14 amino acids long. CDR3 in DNA: TGTGCCACGGATGGCCGACTTTTATCCGGTGAAGCTTTCTTT. Translated: CATDGRLLSGEAFF.

This clonotype has ten or more counts. The chain joins TRBV20-1 to TRBJ2-3; no firm D call. This CDR3 comprises 14 residues. With 4 bases removed from V and 1 base from J, the gap between germline ends came to 12 bases. Germline CDR1 is DFQATT and CDR2 is SNEGSKA (reference sequence). CDR3 in amino acids: CSAKVTARTDTQYF. In nucleotides, the CDR3 is TGCAGTGCTAAAGTAACAGCTCGCACAGATACGCAGTATTTT.

This clonotype turned up a few times. V gene TRBV29-1 combines with J gene TRBJ2-5, with TRBD1 identical over 7 bases. Germline V gene data show CDR1 as SQVTM and CDR2 as ANQGSEA. The trim removed 1 base at V and 0 bases at J, leaving 11 bases unmatched. The CDR3 spans 17 residues. CDR3 coding DNA: TGCAGCGTTGAAGGTGTTTTTGAGGGGGCTAACCAAGAGACCCAGTACTTC. Amino acids: CSVEGVFEGANQETQYF. The full variable domain, its missing parts supplied by reference TRBV29-1 and TRBJ2-5, is SAVISQKPSRDICQRGTSLTIQCQVDSQVTMMFWYRQQPGQSLTLIATANQGSEATYESGFVIDKFPISRPNLTFSTLTVSNMSPEDSSIYLCSVEGVFEGANQETQYFGPGTRLLVL.

This clonotype was observed at least ten times. CDR3 loop: CASSPLSREQYF. The CDR3 bases are TGTGCCAGCAGCCCCCTTAGTCGCGAGCAGTACTTC. This sequence joins TRBV6-2 or TRBV6-3 and TRBJ2-7, with unresolved D. The CDR3 covers 12 residues. V gave up 6 bases and J gave up 6 bases, with 12 bases separating them. The germline gives CDR1 MNHEY, CDR2 SVGEGT.

This clonotype was found many times. The gene calls are TRBV7-8 and TRBJ2-3; 9 bases match TRBD2. The CDR3 spans 14 residues. CDR1 and CDR2 from the germline V gene are SGHVS and FQNEAQ. With V trimmed by 3 bases and J by 7 bases, 5 bases remained unmatched. CDR3 amino acids: CASSFSGSRNTQYF. Written as DNA, the CDR3 is TGTGCCAGCAGCTTTAGCGGGAGTAGAAATACGCAGTATTTT.

The chain has TRBV7-8 and TRBJ2-5; possibly TRBD2 for D (6 bases). This CDR3 spans 15 amino acids. CDR1 and CDR2 from the germline V gene are SGHVS and FQNEAQ. V was trimmed by 5 bases and J by 3 bases, leaving 16 bases between them. The chain's CDR3 is CASSPRRGREETQYF. The CDR3 DNA reads as TGTGCCAGCAGCCCTAGGCGGGGCAGAGAAGAGACCCAGTACTTC.

This clonotype was counted between two and nine times. This sequence joins TRBV7-2 and TRBJ2-1; TRBD1 matches 8 bases. V shed 4 bases, J shed 2 bases, and the junction held 7 bases outside the gene matches. Germline V gene sequence: CDR1 SGHTA, CDR2 FQGNSA. The CDR3 contains 16 residues. CDR3 DNA sequence: TGTGCCAGCAGCTCTTACAGGGGGGAGACCTACAATGAGCAGTTCTTC. Translated: CASSSYRGETYNEQFF. Using reference TRBV7-2 and TRBJ2-1 for the parts outside the CDR3, the full variable domain is GAGVSQSPSNKVTEKGKDVELRCDPISGHTALYWYRQSLGQGLEFLIYFQGNSAPDKSGLPSDRFSAERTGGSVSTLTIQRTQQEDSAVYLCASSSYRGETYNEQFFGPGTRLTVL.

This clonotype has more than one count but fewer than ten. The genes are TRBV6-2 or TRBV6-3 and TRBJ2-2; the match to TRBD2 covers 9 bases. The CDR3 loop spans 16 amino acids. Germline trimming cut 6 bases from V and 6 bases from J; bases unmatched to any gene: 11. CDR1 is MNHEY and CDR2 is SVGEGT in the germline V gene. The CDR3 spells CASSFTLAGLAGELFF. DNA for the CDR3: TGTGCCAGCAGCTTCACACTAGCGGGCTTGGCCGGGGAGCTGTTTTTT.

Many counts were recorded for this clonotype. This chain links TRBV12-3 or TRBV12-4 with TRBJ2-5, with D tentatively TRBD2 (5 bases). V lost 1 base and J lost 7, with 13 bases in between. The CDR3 totals 14 residues. CDR3: CASSLVGGGGTQYF. DNA for the CDR3: TGTGCCAGCAGTTTAGTTGGCGGTGGAGGGACCCAGTACTTC.

This clonotype occurred many times. In DNA form, the CDR3 reads TGCAGTGCCCTGTCTGAGGTCACTGAAGCTTTCTTT. It specifies CSALSEVTEAFF. The chain couples TRBV20-1 to TRBJ1-1; D not certain. This CDR3 has 12 amino acids. Trimming pared 6 bases from V and 4 bases from J, leaving 12 bases between. Germline CDR1 DFQATT, CDR2 SNEGSKA (reference sequence).

This clonotype was detected many times. This chain links TRBV30 with TRBJ1-1; D is unclear. Germline V lookup: CDR1 GTSNPN, CDR2 SVGIG (reference sequence). Trimming pared 1 base from V and 4 bases from J, leaving 13 bases between. The CDR3 runs 14 residues. The CDR3 DNA follows: TGTGCCTGGAGTGATCGGGGTAGGGCCACTGAAGCTTTCTTT. This sequence encodes CAWSDRGRATEAFF.

The chain links TRBV5-6 to TRBJ1-2; D not resolved. Deletions cut 5 bases from V and 1 base from J, with 12 bases between. There are 14 residues in the CDR3. CDR1 and CDR2 (germline): SGHDT, YYEEEE. The CDR3 region has the DNA TGTGCCAGCAGGAGACTACTCGGTAACTATGGCTACACCTTC. Its translation: CASRRLLGNYGYTF.

V gene TRBV7-3 combines with J gene TRBJ1-1; no clear D. Germline-derived CDR1 and CDR2 are SGHTA and FQGTGA. Trimming removed 1 base from V and 1 base from J, with 4 bases in between. CDR3 length equals 13 residues. DNA for the CDR3: TGTGCCAGCAGCTTAAACAGGAACACTGAAGCTTTCTTT. Translation: CASSLNRNTEAFF.

This clonotype was counted at least ten times. CDR3 sequence: CSASPQGRTIGYTF. The CDR3 nucleotides read TGCAGTGCTAGTCCTCAGGGACGGACTATAGGCTACACCTTC. This chain joins TRBV20-1 and TRBJ1-2; TRBD1 is a possible D gene (5 bases). Trimming stripped 3 bases from V and 8 bases from J, with 19 bases between. There are 14 residues in the CDR3. Per the germline V gene, CDR1 is DFQATT and CDR2 is SNEGSKA (reference sequence).

On this clonotype itself: A read error may be the cause here, since a much bigger clone is one base away. The chain carries TRBV10-3 and TRBJ2-7; tentatively, D is TRBD1 or TRBD2 (5 bases each). This CDR3 has 14 amino acids. Per the germline V gene, CDR1 is ENHRY and CDR2 is SYGVKD. CDR3 nucleotides: TGTGCCATCAGTGAGTCGGGTCCGGAAGGGGAGCAGCACTTC. This codes for CAISESGPEGEQHF.

The chain joins TRBV9 to TRBJ2-5, with D perhaps matching TRBD1 or TRBD2 (5 bases each). Looked up from germline, CDR1 is SGDLS and CDR2 is YYNGEE. Trimming pared 4 bases from V and 9 bases from J, leaving 16 bases between. This CDR3 contains 13 residues. This CDR3 is CASSQRGVRAQYF. The CDR3, as DNA: TGTGCCAGCAGCCAGAGAGGGGTGAGGGCCCAGTACTTC.

This clonotype came up a few times. In DNA form, the CDR3 reads TGTGCCAGCAGCTTACAGGGAAACAATCAGCCCCAGCATTTT. The encoded protein is CASSLQGNNQPQHF. V is TRBV11-2 and J is TRBJ1-5; the D gene is possibly TRBD1 (5 bases). Germline CDR1 is SGHAT and CDR2 is FQNNGV. With 2 bases removed from V and 3 bases from J, the gap between germline ends came to 8 bases. The CDR3 runs to 14 residues.

This clonotype has more than one count but fewer than ten. CDR3 bases: TGCAGTGCTAGAGATATGCGGGGAACTGAAGCTTTCTTT. Translating gives CSARDMRGTEAFF. The J gene is TRBJ1-1, the V gene TRBV20-1; the D is unclear. Germline V gene data show CDR1 as DFQATT and CDR2 as SNEGSKA (reference sequence). This CDR3 has 13 residues. V lost 0 bases and J 5 bases, leaving 10 bases between the germline ends.

In its sample, this clonotype was seen many times. The chain combines TRBV28 with TRBJ1-2; TRBD1 aligns across 7 bases. V shed 5 bases, J shed 4 bases, and the junction held 10 bases outside the gene matches. The germline V gene encodes CDR1 MDHEN and CDR2 SYDVKM. The CDR3 covers 15 residues. The DNA for the CDR3 is TGTGCCAGCAGTCCCCCGACAGGGACCACCTATGGCTACACCTTC. Its protein is CASSPPTGTTYGYTF.

Many counts were recorded for this clonotype. This chain uses TRBV2 with TRBJ1-2; D not resolved. The germline CDR1 and CDR2 sequences are SNHLY and FYNNEI. Trimming shortened V by 1 base and J by 4 bases, and 7 bases separated the two germline ends. The CDR3 spans 13 residues. CDR3 amino acids: CASSEDGFYGYTF. CDR3 in DNA: TGTGCCAGCAGTGAAGACGGCTTCTATGGCTACACCTTC. Filled out from reference TRBV2 and TRBJ1-2, the complete variable domain reads EPEVTQTPSHQVTQMGQEVILRCVPISNHLYFYWYRQILGQKVEFLVSFYNNEISEKSEIFDDQFSVERPDGSNFTLKIRSTKLEDSAMYFCASSEDGFYGYTFGSGTRLTVV.

This clonotype was counted at least ten times. The CDR3 nucleotides are TGTGCCAGCAGTTCAGGGGCTCTGGATTCACCCCTCCACTTT. This sequence encodes CASSSGALDSPLHF. The chain uses TRBV5-5 and TRBJ1-6, with TRBD1 as a possible D gene (6 bases). The CDR3 has 14 amino acids. CDR1 and CDR2 from the germline V gene are SGHKS and YYEKEE (reference sequence). Trimming removed 5 bases from V and 8 bases from J, with 14 bases in between.

This clonotype has a count of ten or more. The J gene is TRBJ2-1, the V gene TRBV20-1; D is undetermined. V gave up 0 bases and J gave up 2 bases, with 5 bases separating them. The CDR3 length is 13 residues. The germline V gene encodes CDR1 DFQATT and CDR2 SNEGSKA (reference sequence). The CDR3 reads CSARDATYNEQFF. Here the CDR3 DNA reads TGCAGTGCTAGAGATGCCACCTACAATGAGCAGTTCTTC.

This clonotype has more than one count but fewer than ten. The chain is built from TRBV30 and TRBJ1-4; D is perhaps TRBD1 (5 bases). Germline CDR1 reads GTSNPN; CDR2 reads SVGIG (reference sequence). With 2 bases removed from V and 4 bases from J, the gap between germline ends came to 14 bases. This CDR3 is built from 15 residues. In nucleotides, the CDR3 is TGTGCCTGGAGTCTAGAGACAGCGTTTAATGAAAAACTGTTTTTT. This encodes CAWSLETAFNEKLFF.

The V call is TRBV30, the J call TRBJ2-3; 8 nucleotides match TRBD1. The CDR3 is 19 amino acids. The germline V gene encodes CDR1 GTSNPN and CDR2 SVGIG (reference sequence). V trimming: 3 bases; J trimming: 3 bases; junction bases outside the gene matches: 20. The CDR3 spells CAWSGDRWERQGWTDTQYF. The CDR3 region has the DNA TGTGCCTGGAGCGGTGATCGTTGGGAAAGACAGGGGTGGACAGATACGCAGTATTTT.

This clonotype was counted between two and nine times. The chain links TRBV11-1 to TRBJ1-1, with D unclear. The length of the CDR3 is 14 residues. Trimming removed 8 bases from V and 4 bases from J, with 17 bases in between. The germline CDR1 and CDR2 sequences are SGHAT and FQDESV (reference sequence). CDR3 nucleotide sequence: TGTGCCAGCGCACGGTCCCGAGGGATCACTGAAGCTTTCTTT. Residues: CASARSRGITEAFF. The entire variable domain, with the rest obtained from reference TRBV11-1 and TRBJ1-1, is as follows: EAEVAQSPRYKITEKSQAVAFWCDPISGHATLYWYRQILGQGPELLVQFQDESVVDDSQLPKDRFSAERLKGVDSTLKIQPAELGDSAMYLCASARSRGITEAFFGQGTRLTVV.

The table lists this clonotype with many counts. The chain uses TRBV5-1 and TRBJ2-3; possible D gene TRBD2, 6 bases. Germline CDR1 SGHRS, CDR2 YFSETQ. CDR3 length: 15 amino acids. Trimming removed 2 bases from V and 4 bases from J, with 14 bases in between. CDR3 sequence reads: CASSLGAGSADTQYF. The DNA for the CDR3 is TGCGCCAGCAGCTTAGGTGCGGGATCGGCAGATACGCAGTATTTT. The whole variable domain, filled in from reference TRBV5-1 and TRBJ2-3, reads KAGVTQTPRYLIKTRGQQVTLSCSPISGHRSVSWYQQTPGQGLQFLFEYFSETQRNKGNFPGRFSGRQFSNSRSEMNVSTLELGDSALYLCASSLGAGSADTQYFGPGTRLTVL.

This clonotype was counted at least ten times. The chain joins TRBV7-9 to TRBJ2-3, with D perhaps TRBD1 (5 bases). With 3 bases removed from V and 0 bases from J, the gap between germline ends came to 7 bases. CDR1 SEHNR and CDR2 FQNEAQ come from the germline V gene (reference sequence). This CDR3 comprises 14 residues. The CDR3 loop reads CASSFDRSTDTQYF. The DNA for the CDR3 is TGTGCCAGCAGCTTTGACAGAAGCACAGATACGCAGTATTTT.